This T cell receptor (beta chain) was sequenced during a study of T cell responses to AZD1222 COVID-19 vaccine. The study, taken as a whole, reports: It should be noted that donors were predominantly white British and more often female, and clonal diversity was possibly underestimated. Baseline seropositives among AZD1222 recipients totaled only five or six. Repertoires in all cases were sampled only once the peak T cell response had passed.

V trimming: 4 bases; J trimming: 4 bases; junction bases outside the gene matches: 7. Germline V gene sequence: CDR1 SGHKS, CDR2 YYEKEE (reference sequence). The CDR3 covers 15 residues. Sequencing used immunoSEQ multiplex PCR; TCRdb keeps in-frame clones, though not all of them. The table includes 150,000 to 180,000 clones, about nine tenths detected once. With regard to this clone: Its antigen is as yet unknown.

The sample consisted of peripheral blood, taken on day 0 of AZD1222 vaccination. This receptor was taken from an adult in good health. The chain recombines TRBV5-5 with TRBJ2-7; 11 positions agree with TRBD1. CDR3 region: CASSLAGQGAYEQYF. The CDR3 region has the DNA TGTGCCAGCAGCCTGGCCGGACAGGGGGCTTACGAGCAGTACTTC.